The clone carrying this T cell receptor beta chain came up a few times. This record belongs to a study of OX40 agonist ivuxolimab in advanced cancers. There are 14 residues in the CDR3. Per the germline V gene, CDR1 is WNHNN and CDR2 is SYGVQD (reference sequence). V gave up 8 bases and J gave up 10 bases; unmatched junction bases: 6. TCRdb's copy holds only in-frame clones and misses some; the assay was immunoSEQ multiplex PCR. This table has tens of thousands of clones, roughly 87% appearing once. The clonotype comes from an adult with an advanced solid tumor such as melanoma, head and neck, liver or kidney cancer. Sequenced material: CD4+ or CD8+ T cells sorted from blood, taken in a trial of the OX40 agonist ivuxolimab. The genes are TRBV10-1 and TRBJ1-6; 12 bases are a match to TRBD1. The CDR3 DNA follows: TGCGCCAGCTCGGCCGGGACAGGGGGCTCACCCCTCCACTTT. Translated, it gives CASSAGTGGSPLHF.